This TCR beta chain appears in the sequencing data of a study of T cells expressing NK-cell markers. Overall study findings and caveats: Whether expanded NKG2C-expressing T cell clones recognize HCMV is unknown.

CDR1 and CDR2 from the germline V gene are SGHAT and FQNNGV. The CDR3 is 13 amino acids. From its re-call of the 5' RACE reads, TCRdb lists each CDR3 protein once, without DNA. Here the sample table reports about 370,000 distinct CDR3 sequences. Worth noting for this clonotype: Its specificity is unknown.

What was sequenced was blood T cells: a sorted CD56 or NKG2C T cell subset, CD4+ or CD8+ T cells, or bulk PBMC T cells (not recorded which). This sequence originates from a woman in her forties or fifties in good health. The V gene is TRBV11-2, the J gene TRBJ2-4; TCRdb's D call, TRBD1, is unchecked because there is no DNA. The CDR3 here is CASSPWGENIQYF. Variable domain in full (rest from reference TRBV11-2 and TRBJ2-4): EAGVAQSPRYKIIEKRQSVAFWCNPISGHATLYWYQQILGQGPKLLIQFQNNGVVDDSQLPKDRFSAERLKGVDSTLKIQPAKLEDSAVYLCASSPWGENIQYFGAGTRLSVL.